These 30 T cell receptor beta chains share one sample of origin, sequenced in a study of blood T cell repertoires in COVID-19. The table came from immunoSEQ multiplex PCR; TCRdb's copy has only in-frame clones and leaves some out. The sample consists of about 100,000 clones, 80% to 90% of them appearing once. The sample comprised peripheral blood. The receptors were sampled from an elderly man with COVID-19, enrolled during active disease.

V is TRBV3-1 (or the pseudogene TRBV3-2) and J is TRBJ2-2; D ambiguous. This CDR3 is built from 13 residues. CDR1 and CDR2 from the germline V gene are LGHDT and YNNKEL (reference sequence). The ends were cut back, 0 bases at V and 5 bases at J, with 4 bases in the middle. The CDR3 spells CASSQDGTGELFF. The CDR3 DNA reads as TGTGCCAGCAGCCAAGACGGTACCGGGGAGCTGTTTTTT.

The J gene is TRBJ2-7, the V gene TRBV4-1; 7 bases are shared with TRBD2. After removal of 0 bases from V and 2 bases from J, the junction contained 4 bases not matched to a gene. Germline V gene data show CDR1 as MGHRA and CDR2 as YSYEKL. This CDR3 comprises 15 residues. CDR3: CASSQDEGGAYEQYF. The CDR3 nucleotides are TGCGCCAGCAGCCAAGATGAGGGAGGGGCCTACGAGCAGTACTTC.

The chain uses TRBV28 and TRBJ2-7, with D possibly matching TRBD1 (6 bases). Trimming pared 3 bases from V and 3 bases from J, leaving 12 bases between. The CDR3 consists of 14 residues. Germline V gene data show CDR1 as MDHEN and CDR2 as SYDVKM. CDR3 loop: CASSFGDTRYEQYF. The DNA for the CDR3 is TGTGCCAGCAGTTTTGGGGACACCCGCTACGAGCAGTACTTC.

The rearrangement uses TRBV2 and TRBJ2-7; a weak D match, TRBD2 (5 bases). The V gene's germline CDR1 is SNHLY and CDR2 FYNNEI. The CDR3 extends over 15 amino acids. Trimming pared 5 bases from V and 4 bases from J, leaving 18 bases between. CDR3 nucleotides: TGTGCCAGCAGTCATCCCCCACTCGGGGTATACGAGCAGTACTTC. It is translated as CASSHPPLGVYEQYF.

The CDR3 DNA sequence: TGTGCCAGCAGCCCGGGACAGGGTTTCTACGAGCAGTACTTC. This sequence encodes CASSPGQGFYEQYF. The chain carries TRBV5-4 and TRBJ2-7; 9 nucleotides line up with TRBD1. Looked up from germline, CDR1 is SGHNT and CDR2 is YYREEE (reference sequence). The CDR3 runs to 14 residues. The J segment lost 3 bases and the V segment lost 4 bases, leaving 5 bases of the junction unmatched.

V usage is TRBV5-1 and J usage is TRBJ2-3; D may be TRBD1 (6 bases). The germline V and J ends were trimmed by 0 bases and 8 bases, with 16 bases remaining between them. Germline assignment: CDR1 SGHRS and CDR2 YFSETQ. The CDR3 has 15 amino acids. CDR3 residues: CASSLEQGKAATQYF. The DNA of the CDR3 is TGCGCCAGCAGCTTGGAACAGGGTAAGGCTGCTACGCAGTATTTT.

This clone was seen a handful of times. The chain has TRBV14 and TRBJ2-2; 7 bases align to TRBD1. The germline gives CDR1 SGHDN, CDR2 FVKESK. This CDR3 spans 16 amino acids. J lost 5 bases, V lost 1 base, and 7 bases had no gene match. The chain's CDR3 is CASSQGAGTVTGELFF. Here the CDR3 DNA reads TGTGCCAGCAGCCAAGGCGCAGGGACAGTAACCGGGGAGCTGTTTTTT.

DNA for the CDR3: TGTGCCAGCAGCTTCTTTAGCGGGGGCCGCACAGATACGCAGTATTTT. Translated: CASSFFSGGRTDTQYF. The chain uses TRBV7-2 and TRBJ2-3; 9 bases are a match to TRBD2. Unmatched junction bases numbered 5, after V lost 3 bases and J lost 1 base. The CDR3 sequence is 16 residues long. Looked up from germline, CDR1 is SGHTA and CDR2 is FQGNSA.

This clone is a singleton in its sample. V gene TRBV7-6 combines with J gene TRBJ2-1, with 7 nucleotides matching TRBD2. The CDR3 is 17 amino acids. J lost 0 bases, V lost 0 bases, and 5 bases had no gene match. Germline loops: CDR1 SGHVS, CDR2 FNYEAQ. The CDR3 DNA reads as TGTGCCAGCAGCTTAGCGACCCCTAGCGGCTCCTACAATGAGCAGTTCTTC. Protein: CASSLATPSGSYNEQFF.

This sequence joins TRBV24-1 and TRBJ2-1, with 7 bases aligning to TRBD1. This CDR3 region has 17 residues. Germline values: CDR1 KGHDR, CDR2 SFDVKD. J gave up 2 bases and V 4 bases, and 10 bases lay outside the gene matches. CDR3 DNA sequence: TGTGCCACCAGTGACCCACAGGGGAGCCGAGCCTACAATGAGCAGTTCTTC. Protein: CATSDPQGSRAYNEQFF.

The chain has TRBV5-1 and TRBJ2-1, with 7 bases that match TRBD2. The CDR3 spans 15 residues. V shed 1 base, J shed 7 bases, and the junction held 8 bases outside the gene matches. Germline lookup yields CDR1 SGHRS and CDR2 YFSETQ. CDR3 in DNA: TGCGCCAGCAGCTTGAAGGTGGCGGGAGTAAATGAGCAGTTCTTC. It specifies CASSLKVAGVNEQFF.

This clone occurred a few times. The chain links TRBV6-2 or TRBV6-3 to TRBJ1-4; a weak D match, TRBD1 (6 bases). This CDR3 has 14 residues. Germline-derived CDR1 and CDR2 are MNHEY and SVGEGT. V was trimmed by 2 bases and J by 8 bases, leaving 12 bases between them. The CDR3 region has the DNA TGTGCCAGCAGTTACGGCAGGGGTGGCGAAAAACTGTTTTTT. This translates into CASSYGRGGEKLFF.

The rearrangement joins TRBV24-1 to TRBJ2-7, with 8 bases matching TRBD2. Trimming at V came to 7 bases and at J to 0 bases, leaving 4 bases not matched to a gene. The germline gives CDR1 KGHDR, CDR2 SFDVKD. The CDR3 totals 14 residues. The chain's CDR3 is CATSRGGSSYEQYF. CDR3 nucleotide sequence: TGTGCCACCAGCCGGGGGGGTAGCTCCTACGAGCAGTACTTC.

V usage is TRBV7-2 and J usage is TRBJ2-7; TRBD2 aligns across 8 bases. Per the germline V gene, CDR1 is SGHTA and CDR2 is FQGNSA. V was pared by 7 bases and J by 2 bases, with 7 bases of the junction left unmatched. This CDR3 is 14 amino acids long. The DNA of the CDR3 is TGTGCCAGCACTGAGGCGGGGGGACCCTACGAGCAGTACTTC. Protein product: CASTEAGGPYEQYF.

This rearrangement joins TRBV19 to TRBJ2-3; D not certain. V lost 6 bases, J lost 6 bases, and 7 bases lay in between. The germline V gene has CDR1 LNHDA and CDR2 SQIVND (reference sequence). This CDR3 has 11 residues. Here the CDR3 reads CASRSLDTQYF. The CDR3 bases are TGTGCCAGTAGGAGCTTGGATACGCAGTATTTT.

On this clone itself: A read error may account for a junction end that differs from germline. Here the CDR3 reads CASSSISGGERYF. CDR3 nucleotide sequence: TGTGCCAGCAGTTCTATTAGCGGGGGCGAGCGGTACTTC. The V and J genes are TRBV7-3 and TRBJ2-7; 9 nucleotides line up with TRBD2. The germline CDR1 and CDR2 sequences are SGHTA and FQGTGA. CDR3 length equals 13 residues.

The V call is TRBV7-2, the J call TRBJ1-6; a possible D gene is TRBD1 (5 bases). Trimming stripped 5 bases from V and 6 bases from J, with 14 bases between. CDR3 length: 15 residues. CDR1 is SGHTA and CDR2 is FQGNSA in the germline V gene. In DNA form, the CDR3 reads TGTGCCAGCAGCCGTGGGGCCCCAAGTAATTCACCCCTCCACTTT. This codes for CASSRGAPSNSPLHF.

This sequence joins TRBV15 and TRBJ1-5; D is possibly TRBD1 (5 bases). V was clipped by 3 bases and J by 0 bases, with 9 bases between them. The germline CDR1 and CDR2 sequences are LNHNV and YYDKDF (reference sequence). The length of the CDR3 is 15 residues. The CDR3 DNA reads TGTGCCACCAGCAGGACAGCTTATAGCAATCAGCCCCAGCATTTT. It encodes CATSRTAYSNQPQHF.

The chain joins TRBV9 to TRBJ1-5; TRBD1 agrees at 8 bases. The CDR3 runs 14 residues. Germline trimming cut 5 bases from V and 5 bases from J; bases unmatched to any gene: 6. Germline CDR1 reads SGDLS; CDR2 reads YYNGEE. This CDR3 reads CASSAGTGYQPQHF. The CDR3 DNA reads TGTGCCAGCAGTGCAGGGACAGGTTATCAGCCCCAGCATTTT.

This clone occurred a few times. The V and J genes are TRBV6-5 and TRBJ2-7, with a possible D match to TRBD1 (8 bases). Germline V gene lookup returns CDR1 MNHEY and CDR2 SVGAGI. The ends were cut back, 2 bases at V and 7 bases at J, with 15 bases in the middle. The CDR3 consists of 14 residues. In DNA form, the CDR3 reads TGTGCCAGCAGTTACACAGGGGGGGCTCGGGAGCAGTACTTC. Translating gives CASSYTGGAREQYF.

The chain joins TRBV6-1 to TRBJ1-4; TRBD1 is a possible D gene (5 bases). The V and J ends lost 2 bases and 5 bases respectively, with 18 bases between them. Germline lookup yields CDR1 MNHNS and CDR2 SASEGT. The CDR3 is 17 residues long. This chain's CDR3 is CASSEIMGGSSNEKLFF. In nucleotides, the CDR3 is TGTGCCAGCAGTGAAATTATGGGGGGATCTTCAAATGAAAAACTGTTTTTT.

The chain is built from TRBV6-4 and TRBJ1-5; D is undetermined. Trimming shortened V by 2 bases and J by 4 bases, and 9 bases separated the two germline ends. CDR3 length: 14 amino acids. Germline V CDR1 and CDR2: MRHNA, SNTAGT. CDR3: CASSDGSRNQPQHF. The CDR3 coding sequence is TGTGCCAGCAGTGACGGGTCCAGGAATCAGCCCCAGCATTTT.

CDR3 DNA sequence: TGCGCCAGCAGCTTGACTAGCGGGACTGGGGCCAACGTCCTGACTTTC. Amino acid sequence: CASSLTSGTGANVLTF. J is TRBJ2-6 and V is TRBV5-1, with 10 bases aligning to TRBD2. The CDR3 is 16 residues long. The germline gives CDR1 SGHRS, CDR2 YFSETQ. The V and J ends lost 1 base and 2 bases, in that order; junction bases with no gene match: 0.

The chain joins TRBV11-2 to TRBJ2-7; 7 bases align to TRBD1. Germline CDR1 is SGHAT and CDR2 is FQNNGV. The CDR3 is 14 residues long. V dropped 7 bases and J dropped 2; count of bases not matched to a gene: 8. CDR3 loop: CASIKGQAPYEQYF. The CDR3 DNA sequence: TGTGCCAGCATCAAAGGACAGGCCCCCTACGAGCAGTACTTC.

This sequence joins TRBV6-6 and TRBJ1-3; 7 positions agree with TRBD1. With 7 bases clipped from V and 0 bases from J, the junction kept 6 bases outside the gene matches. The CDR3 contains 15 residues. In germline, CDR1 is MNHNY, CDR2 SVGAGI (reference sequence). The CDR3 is CASNRGTDSGNTIYF. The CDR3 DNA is TGTGCCAGCAACAGAGGGACAGACTCTGGAAACACCATATATTTT.

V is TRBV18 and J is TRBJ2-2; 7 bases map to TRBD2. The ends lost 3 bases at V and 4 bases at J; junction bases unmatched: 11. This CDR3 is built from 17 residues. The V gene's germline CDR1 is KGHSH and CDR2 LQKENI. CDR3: CASSPIGAGRATGELFF. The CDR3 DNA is TGTGCCAGCTCACCGATTGGTGCAGGGAGGGCCACCGGGGAGCTGTTTTTT. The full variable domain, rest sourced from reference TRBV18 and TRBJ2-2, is NAGVMQNPRHLVRRRGQEARLRCSPMKGHSHVYWYRQLPEEGLKFMVYLQKENIIDESGMPKERFSAEFPKEGPSILRIQQVVRGDSAAYFCASSPIGAGRATGELFFGEGSRLTVL.

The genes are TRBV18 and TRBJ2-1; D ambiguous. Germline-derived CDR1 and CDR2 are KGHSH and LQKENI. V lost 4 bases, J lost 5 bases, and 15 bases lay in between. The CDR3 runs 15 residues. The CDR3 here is CASSLSPESDNEQFF. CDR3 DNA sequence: TGTGCCAGCTCACTTAGCCCGGAGAGTGACAATGAGCAGTTCTTC.

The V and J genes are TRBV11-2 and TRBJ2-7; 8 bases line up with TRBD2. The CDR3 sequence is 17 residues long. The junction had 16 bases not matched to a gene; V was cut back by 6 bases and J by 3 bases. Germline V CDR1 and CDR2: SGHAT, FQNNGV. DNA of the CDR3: TGTGCCAGCAGACGAGCAGCGGGGGACTGGGGTATCTACGAGCAGTACTTC. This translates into CASRRAAGDWGIYEQYF.

In DNA, the CDR3 is TGTGCCAGCAGCCAAAGAATGACAGGGGGTGGAAACACCATATATTTT. This sequence encodes CASSQRMTGGGNTIYF. This chain joins TRBV27 and TRBJ1-3; 9 nucleotides agree with TRBD1. The ends lost 6 bases at V and 3 bases at J; junction bases unmatched: 9. Germline V gene lookup returns CDR1 MNHEY and CDR2 SMNVEV (reference sequence). The CDR3 is 16 amino acids.

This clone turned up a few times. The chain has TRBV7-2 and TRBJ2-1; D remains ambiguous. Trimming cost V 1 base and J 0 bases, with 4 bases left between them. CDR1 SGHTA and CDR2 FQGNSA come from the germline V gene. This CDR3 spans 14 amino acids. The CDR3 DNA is TGTGCCAGCAGCTTAGACAGCTCCTACAATGAGCAGTTCTTC. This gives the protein CASSLDSSYNEQFF. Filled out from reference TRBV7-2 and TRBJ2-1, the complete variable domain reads GAGVSQSPSNKVTEKGKDVELRCDPISGHTALYWYRQSLGQGLEFLIYFQGNSAPDKSGLPSDRFSAERTGGSVSTLTIQRTQQEDSAVYLCASSLDSSYNEQFFGPGTRLTVL.